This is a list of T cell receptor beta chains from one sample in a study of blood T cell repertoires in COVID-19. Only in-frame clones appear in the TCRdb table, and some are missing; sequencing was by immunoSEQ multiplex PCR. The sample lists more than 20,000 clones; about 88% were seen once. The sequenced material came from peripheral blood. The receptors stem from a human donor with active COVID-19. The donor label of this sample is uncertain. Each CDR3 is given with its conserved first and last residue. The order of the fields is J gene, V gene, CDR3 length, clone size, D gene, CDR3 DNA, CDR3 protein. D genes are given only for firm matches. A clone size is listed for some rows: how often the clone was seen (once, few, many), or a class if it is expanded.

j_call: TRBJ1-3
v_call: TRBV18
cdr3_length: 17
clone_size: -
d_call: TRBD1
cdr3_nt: TGTGCCAGCTCAGCCGTGGGACAGGGGGCGCCTGGAAACACCATATATTTT
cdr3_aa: CASSAVGQGAPGNTIYF

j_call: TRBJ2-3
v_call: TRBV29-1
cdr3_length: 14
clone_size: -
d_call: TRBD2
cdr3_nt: TGCAGCTCCGTCGAAGCGGGAGTTACAGATACGCAGTATTTT
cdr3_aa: CSSVEAGVTDTQYF

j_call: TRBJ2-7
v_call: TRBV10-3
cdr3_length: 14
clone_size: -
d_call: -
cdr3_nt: TGTGCCATCAGTGCATTCCAGGGTGGAAGCGAGCAGTACTTC
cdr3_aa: CAISAFQGGSEQYF

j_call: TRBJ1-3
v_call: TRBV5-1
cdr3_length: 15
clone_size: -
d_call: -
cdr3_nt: TGCGCCAGCAGCTTGTCAGGAGGCCTGCTCGGCACCATATATTTT
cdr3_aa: CASSLSGGLLGTIYF

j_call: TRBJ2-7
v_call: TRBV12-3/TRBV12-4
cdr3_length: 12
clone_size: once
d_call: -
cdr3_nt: TGTGCCAGCAGTTTGCGGCACTACGAGCAGTACTTC
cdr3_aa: CASSLRHYEQYF

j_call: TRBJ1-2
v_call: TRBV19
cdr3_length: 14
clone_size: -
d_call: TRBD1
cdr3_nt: TGTGCCAGTAGCGGGACAGGGAGAAACTATGGCTACACCTTC
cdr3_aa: CASSGTGRNYGYTF

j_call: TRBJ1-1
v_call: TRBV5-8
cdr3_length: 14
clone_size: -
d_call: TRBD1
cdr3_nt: TGTGCCAGCAGCTTGGGGACAGGGGGCACTGAAGCTTTCTTT
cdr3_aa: CASSLGTGGTEAFF

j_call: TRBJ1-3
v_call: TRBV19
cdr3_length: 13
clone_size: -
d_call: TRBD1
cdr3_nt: TGTGCCACATTAACAGGGGTCGGAAACACCATATATTTT
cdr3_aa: CATLTGVGNTIYF

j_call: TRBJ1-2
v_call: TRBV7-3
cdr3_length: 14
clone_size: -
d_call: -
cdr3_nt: TGTGCCAGCAGCCCAGACAGAAGAGCTTATGGCTACACCTTC
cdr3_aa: CASSPDRRAYGYTF

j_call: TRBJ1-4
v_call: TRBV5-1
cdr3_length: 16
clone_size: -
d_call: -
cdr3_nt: TGCGCCAGCGCAACCGGGGATAGGGCGACTAATGAAAAACTGTTTTTT
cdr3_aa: CASATGDRATNEKLFF

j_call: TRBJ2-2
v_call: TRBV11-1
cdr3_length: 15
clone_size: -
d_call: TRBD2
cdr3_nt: TGTGCCAGCAGCTTGACTAGCGGGAACACCGGGGAGCTGTTTTTT
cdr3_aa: CASSLTSGNTGELFF

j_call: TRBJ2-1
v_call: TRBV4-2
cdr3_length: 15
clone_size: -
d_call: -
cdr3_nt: TGTGCCAGCAGCCAAGATTTCACCCAACCGGATGAGCAGTTCTTC
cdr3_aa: CASSQDFTQPDEQFF

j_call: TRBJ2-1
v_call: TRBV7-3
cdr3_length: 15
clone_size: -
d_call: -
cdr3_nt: TGTGCCAGCAGCTTAGCCGACAGGTCCTACAATGAGCAGTTCTTC
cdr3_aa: CASSLADRSYNEQFF

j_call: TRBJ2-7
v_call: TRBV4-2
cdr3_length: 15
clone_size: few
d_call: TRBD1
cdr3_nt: TGTGCCAGCAGCCAAGAGGGACAGGGAAGATACGAGCAGTACTTC
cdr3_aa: CASSQEGQGRYEQYF

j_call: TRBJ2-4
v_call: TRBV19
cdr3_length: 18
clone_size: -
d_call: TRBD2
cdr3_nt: TGTGCCAGTAGTTCTCAACCCCTAGCGGGACAGGCCAAAAACATTCAGTACTTC
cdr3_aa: CASSSQPLAGQAKNIQYF

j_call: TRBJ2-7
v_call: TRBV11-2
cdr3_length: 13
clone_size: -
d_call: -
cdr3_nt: TGTGCCAGCAGCTATACGGGAGCCTACGAGCAGTACTTC
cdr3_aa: CASSYTGAYEQYF

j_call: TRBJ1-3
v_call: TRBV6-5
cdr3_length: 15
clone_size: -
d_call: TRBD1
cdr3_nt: TGTGCCAGCAGCCGACAGGGATTCTCTGGAAACACCATATATTTT
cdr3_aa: CASSRQGFSGNTIYF

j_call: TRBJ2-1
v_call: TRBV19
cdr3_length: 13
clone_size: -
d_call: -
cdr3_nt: TGTGCCAGTAGTATATCCTCGGACAGACTATTGGTCTTC
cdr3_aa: CASSISSDRLLVF

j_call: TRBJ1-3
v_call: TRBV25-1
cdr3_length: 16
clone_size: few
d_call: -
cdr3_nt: TGTGCCAGCAGTGATCAAGACCCCAGGGCTGGAAACACCATATATTTT
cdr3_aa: CASSDQDPRAGNTIYF

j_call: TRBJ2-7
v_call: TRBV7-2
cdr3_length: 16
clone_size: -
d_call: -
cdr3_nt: TGTGCCAGCAGCCCCCGTGGGGGCCGTAGCTCCTACGAGCAGTACTTC
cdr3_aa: CASSPRGGRSSYEQYF

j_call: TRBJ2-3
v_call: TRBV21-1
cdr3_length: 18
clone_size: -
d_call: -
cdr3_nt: TGTGCCAGCAGCAAAGTCGGTAAAGGACAGGGGCACACAGATACGCAGTATTTT
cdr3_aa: CASSKVGKGQGHTDTQYF

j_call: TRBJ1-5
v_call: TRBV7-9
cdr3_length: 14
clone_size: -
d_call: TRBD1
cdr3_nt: TGTGCCAGCAGCTTCAGGGGGGAGGCTCAGCCCCAGCATTTT
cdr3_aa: CASSFRGEAQPQHF

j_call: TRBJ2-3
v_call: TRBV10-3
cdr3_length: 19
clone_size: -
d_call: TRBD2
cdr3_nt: TGTGCCATCAAGCCGGGACTAGCGGGGGGGCCGGTGACCACAGATACGCAGTATTTT
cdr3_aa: CAIKPGLAGGPVTTDTQYF

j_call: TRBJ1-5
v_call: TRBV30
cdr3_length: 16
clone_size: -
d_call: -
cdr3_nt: TGTGCCTGGAGCGGCCGGCTGACAGGAAAAAGTCAGCCCCAGCATTTT
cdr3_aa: CAWSGRLTGKSQPQHF

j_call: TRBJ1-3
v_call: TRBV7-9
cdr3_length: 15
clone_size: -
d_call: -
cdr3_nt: TGTGCCAGCAGCTCGTCAGGACTCTCTGGAAACACCATATATTTT
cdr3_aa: CASSSSGLSGNTIYF

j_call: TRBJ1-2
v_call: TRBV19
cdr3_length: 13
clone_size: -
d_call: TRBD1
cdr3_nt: TGTGCCAGTAGTAACAGGGGAAACTATGGCTACACCTTC
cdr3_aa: CASSNRGNYGYTF

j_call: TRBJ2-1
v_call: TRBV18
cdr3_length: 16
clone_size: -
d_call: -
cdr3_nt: TGTGCCAGCTCACCGGGCGGTACAGGGCGGTACGATGAGCAGTTCTTC
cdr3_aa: CASSPGGTGRYDEQFF

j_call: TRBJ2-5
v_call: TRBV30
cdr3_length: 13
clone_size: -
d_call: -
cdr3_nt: TGTGCCTGGAGCACGGGGTACGAGGAGACCCAGTACTTC
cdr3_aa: CAWSTGYEETQYF

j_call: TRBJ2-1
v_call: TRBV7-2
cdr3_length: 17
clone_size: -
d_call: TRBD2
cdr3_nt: TGTGCCAGCAGCTTAGACGCGTCTAGCGGGAGGTCCGATGAGCAGTTCTTC
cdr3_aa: CASSLDASSGRSDEQFF

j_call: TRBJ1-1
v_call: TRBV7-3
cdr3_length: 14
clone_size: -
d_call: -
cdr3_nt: TGTGCCAGCAGCTTAACGGCGGGGAACACTGAAGCTTTCTTT
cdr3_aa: CASSLTAGNTEAFF

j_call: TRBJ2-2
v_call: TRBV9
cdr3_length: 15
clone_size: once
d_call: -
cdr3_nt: TGTGCCAGCAGCGTAGTTCCCGGGAACACCGGGGAGCTGTTTTTT
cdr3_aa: CASSVVPGNTGELFF

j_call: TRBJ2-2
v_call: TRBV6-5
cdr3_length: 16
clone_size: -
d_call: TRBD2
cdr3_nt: TGTGCCAGCAGTTACGGCGGGGGGGGGCACACCGGGGAGCTGTTTTTT
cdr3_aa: CASSYGGGGHTGELFF

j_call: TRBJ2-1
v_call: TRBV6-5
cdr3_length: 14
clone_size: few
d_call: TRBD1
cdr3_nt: TGTGCCAGCAGTTACGGGACAGGGTACAATGAGCAGTTCTTC
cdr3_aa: CASSYGTGYNEQFF

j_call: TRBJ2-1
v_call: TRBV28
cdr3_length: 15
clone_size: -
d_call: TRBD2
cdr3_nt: TGTGCCAGCAGTTTAGCTAGCGGGAGTCGCAATGAGCAGTTCTTC
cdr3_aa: CASSLASGSRNEQFF

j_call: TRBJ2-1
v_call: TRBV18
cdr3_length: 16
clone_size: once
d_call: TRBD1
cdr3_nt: TGTGCCAGCTCACTAAGACGGGACAGGGCTACCAATGAGCAGTTCTTC
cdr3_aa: CASSLRRDRATNEQFF

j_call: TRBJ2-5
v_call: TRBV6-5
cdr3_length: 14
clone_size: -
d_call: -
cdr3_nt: TGTGCCAGCAGTTACGACAGGACCCGGGAGACCCAGTACTTC
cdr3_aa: CASSYDRTRETQYF

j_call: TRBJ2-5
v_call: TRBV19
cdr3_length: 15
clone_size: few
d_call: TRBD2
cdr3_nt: TGTGCCAGTAGTAGAGGGACTAGCGGGAGGGGGACCCAGTACTTC
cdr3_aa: CASSRGTSGRGTQYF

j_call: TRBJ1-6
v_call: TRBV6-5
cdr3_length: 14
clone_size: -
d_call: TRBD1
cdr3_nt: TGTGCCAGCAGTTACGACAGGGTAAATTCACCCCTCCACTTT
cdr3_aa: CASSYDRVNSPLHF

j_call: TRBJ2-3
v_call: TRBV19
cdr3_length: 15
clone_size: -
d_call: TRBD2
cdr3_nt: TGTGCCAGTAGTATAGATACGGGAGGGTCAGATACGCAGTATTTT
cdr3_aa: CASSIDTGGSDTQYF

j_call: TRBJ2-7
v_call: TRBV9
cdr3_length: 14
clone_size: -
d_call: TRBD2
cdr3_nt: TGTGCCAGCAGCCCAAGCAGCGGGGTGATCGAGCAGTACTTC
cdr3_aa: CASSPSSGVIEQYF

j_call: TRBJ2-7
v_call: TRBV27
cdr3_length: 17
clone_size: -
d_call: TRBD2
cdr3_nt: TGTGCCAGCAGTGGTCGGGCCCACGGGACTAGTAGGTACGAGCAGTACTTC
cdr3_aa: CASSGRAHGTSRYEQYF

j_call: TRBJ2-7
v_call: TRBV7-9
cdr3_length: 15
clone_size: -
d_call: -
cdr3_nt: TGTGCCAGCAGCCCCGCCCCGACAGCGCCTGACGAGCAGTACTTC
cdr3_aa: CASSPAPTAPDEQYF

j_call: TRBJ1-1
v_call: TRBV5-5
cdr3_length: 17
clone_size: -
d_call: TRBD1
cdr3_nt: TGTGCCAGCAGCTTGAGAGGGGGCGACCGGGTGAACACTGAAGCTTTCTTT
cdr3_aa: CASSLRGGDRVNTEAFF

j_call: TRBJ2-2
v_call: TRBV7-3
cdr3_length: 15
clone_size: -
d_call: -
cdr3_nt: TGTGCCAGCAGCCTTCCTAGCGTGAACACCGGGGAGCTGTTTTTT
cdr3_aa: CASSLPSVNTGELFF

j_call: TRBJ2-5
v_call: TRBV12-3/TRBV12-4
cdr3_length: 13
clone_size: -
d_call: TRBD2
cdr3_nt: TGTGCCAGCGCCGCGAGCGGGGGGGAGACCCAGTACTTC
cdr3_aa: CASAASGGETQYF

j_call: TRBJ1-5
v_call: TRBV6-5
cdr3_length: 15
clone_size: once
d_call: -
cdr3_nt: TGTGCCAGTGGCCACGGGAGATCGAGCAATCAGCCCCAGCATTTT
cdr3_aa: CASGHGRSSNQPQHF

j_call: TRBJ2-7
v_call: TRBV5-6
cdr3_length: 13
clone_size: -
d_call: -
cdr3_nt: TGTGCCAGCAGCTTGACAGGGTACTTCGAGCAGTACTTC
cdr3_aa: CASSLTGYFEQYF

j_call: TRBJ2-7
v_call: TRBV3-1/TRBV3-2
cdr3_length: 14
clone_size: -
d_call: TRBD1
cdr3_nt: TGTGCCAGCAGCCTGGGACAGGGGTGGTACGAGCAGTACTTC
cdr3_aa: CASSLGQGWYEQYF

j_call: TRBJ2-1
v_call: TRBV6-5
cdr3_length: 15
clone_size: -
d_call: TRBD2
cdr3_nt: TGTGCCAGCAATTCACTAGCGGGGGGCCAATCAGAGCAGTTCTTC
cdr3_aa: CASNSLAGGQSEQFF

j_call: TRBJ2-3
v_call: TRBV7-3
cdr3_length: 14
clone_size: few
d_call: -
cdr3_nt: TGTGCCAGCAGCTTACTAGGTAGCACAGATACGCAGTATTTT
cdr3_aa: CASSLLGSTDTQYF

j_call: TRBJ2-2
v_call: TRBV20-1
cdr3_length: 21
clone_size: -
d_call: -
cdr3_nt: TGCAGTGCTAGTGGTTGGCATCGCACCGGAACTAGGAACTCGAACACCGGGGAGCTGTTTTTT
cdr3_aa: CSASGWHRTGTRNSNTGELFF

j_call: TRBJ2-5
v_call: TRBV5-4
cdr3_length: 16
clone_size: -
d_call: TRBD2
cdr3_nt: TGTGCCAGCAGCTTTATGACTAGCGGGGGATTCCGGACCCAGTACTTC
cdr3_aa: CASSFMTSGGFRTQYF

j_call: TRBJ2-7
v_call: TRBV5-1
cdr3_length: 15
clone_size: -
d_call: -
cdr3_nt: TGCGCCAGCAGCCCGGACAGAAGTTTTACCTACGAGCAGTACTTC
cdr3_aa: CASSPDRSFTYEQYF

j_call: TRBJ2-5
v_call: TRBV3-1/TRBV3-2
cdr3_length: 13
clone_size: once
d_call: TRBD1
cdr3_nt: TGTGCCAGCAGCCTTCAGGGGGCGAAGACCCAGTACTTC
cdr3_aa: CASSLQGAKTQYF

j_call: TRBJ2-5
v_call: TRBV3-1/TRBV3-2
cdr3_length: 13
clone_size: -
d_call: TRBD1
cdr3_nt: TGTGCCAGCCGAACAGGGGTGGAGGAGACCCAGTACTTC
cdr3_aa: CASRTGVEETQYF

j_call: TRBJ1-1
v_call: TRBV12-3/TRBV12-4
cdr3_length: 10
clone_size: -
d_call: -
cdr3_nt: TGTGCCAGCAGTTTGGGGCCAGCTTTCTTT
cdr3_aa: CASSLGPAFF

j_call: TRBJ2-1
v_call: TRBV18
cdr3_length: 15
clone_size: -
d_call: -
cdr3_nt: TGTGCCAGCTCACCGGCGGGTATCTCTCACAATGAGCAGTTCTTC
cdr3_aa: CASSPAGISHNEQFF

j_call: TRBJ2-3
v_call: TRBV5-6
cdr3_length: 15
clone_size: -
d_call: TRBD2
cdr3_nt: TGTGCCAGCAGCTTAAGCGGGAGGTACACAGATACGCAGTATTTT
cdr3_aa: CASSLSGRYTDTQYF

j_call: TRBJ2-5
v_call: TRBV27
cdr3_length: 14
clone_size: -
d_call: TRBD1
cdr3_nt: TGTGCCAGTACAGACAGGGGGTACCAAGAGACCCAGTACTTC
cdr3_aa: CASTDRGYQETQYF

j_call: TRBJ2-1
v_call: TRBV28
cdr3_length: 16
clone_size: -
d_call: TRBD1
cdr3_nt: TGTGCCAGCAGTACCATAACAGGGGGCGCCTACAATGAGCAGTTCTTC
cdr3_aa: CASSTITGGAYNEQFF